This entry describes one T cell receptor (beta chain). The data are from a study of T cell responses to AZD1222 COVID-19 vaccine. Timing groups of about 4 and about 12 weeks for second doses were pooled. The data were produced by immunoSEQ multiplex PCR, yet TCRdb's version contains in-frame clones alone and is incomplete. Of about 120,000 clones detected, roughly 86% appear once; the ten largest clones hold about 2.9%. Germline V CDR1 and CDR2: MNHEY, SMNVEV (reference sequence). Trimming removed 2 bases at V and 0 bases at J, with 16 bases between. The CDR3 extends over 17 amino acids. Source: peripheral blood, taken 28 days after the second AZD1222 dose. This TCR derives from an adult who received the AZD1222 COVID-19 vaccine. The V call is TRBV27, the J call TRBJ1-1; possibly TRBD1 for D (6 bases). In DNA form, the CDR3 reads TGTGCCAGCAGTTTACTCTCAGGGGCGCGAATGAACACTGAAGCTTTCTTT. Its protein product is CASSLLSGARMNTEAFF.